This T cell receptor (beta chain) is drawn from a study of blood T cell repertoires in COVID-19 (TCRdb year 2020). Notes on the research overall: The collaborator samples originated in the United States, Italy and Spain and spanned the acute and convalescent phases of COVID-19. Where HLA class I and class II types were available, the types were taken from metadata supplied by the sample provider, not from assay-based typing. Deeply sampled blood TCRbeta repertoires from subjects exposed to, actively infected with, or recovered from COVID-19 were included in the dataset. The prospective study material was composed of cDNA or gDNA derived from T cells, B-cell-depleted T cells, or PBMCs. The sample metadata nearly always contained a de-identified subject ID, COVID-19 status, age in years and sex. Samples were obtained from the ongoing ImmuneRACE study (first 160 participants) and from 1,254 subjects provided by 6 global collaborators. The repertoires were released in a freely available public database meant as a resource for research on the immune response to SARS-CoV-2.

The immunoSEQ Assay, a bias-controlled multiplex PCR, was used to amplify TCRbeta CDR3 regions from genomic DNA. In the authors' own workflow: The number of nucleated cells in each sample was estimated by amplification of reference gene primers within the assay. To quantify the absolute abundance of each unique TCRbeta CDR3 rearrangement, sequence reads were collapsed and filtered. For each sample, productive Simpson clonality was calculated as the square root of Simpson's diversity index over productive rearrangements. Held by TCRdb, this immuneACCESS table contains in-frame sequences only and omits some clones. Under half of the omission traces to an unresolved V gene where checked; the cause of the rest is unknown. Clone size and the V and J calls come from that table; the DNA yielded D and trimming. The sample table holds under 200,000 clones, of which approximately 80% were seen once. The ten largest clonotypes hold 13% of the sample.

Notes on this clone: Its antigen has not been determined. No qualities accompany the bases; no much larger clone lies one base away.

Participants in the prospective study were aged roughly 18 to 100 years, lived in more than 20 United States geographic areas, and enrolled through a virtual design. In the prospective study, participants were assigned to cohorts based on the clinical history participants reported in a screening survey and a study questionnaire. Recovered participants in ImmuneRACE Cohort 3 were defined as having two consecutive negative NP/OP PCR tests, clearance from a healthcare professional, or resolution of symptoms. In the prospective study, whole blood, serum and a nasopharyngeal or oropharyngeal swab were collected from each participant by mobile phlebotomists. Additional blood draws and questionnaires over an approximately two-month period could optionally be provided by prospective study participants. Before DNA extraction, blood samples from the prospective study were shipped at room temperature or frozen.

Results the study describes overall, beyond this receptor: The amount of clinical and demographic metadata varied by source and participant and was provided uncurated.

This TCR came from a woman aged 55-69 years who had recovered from COVID-19. The sequenced material came from PBMCs or T cells enriched from blood (not recorded which).

The CDR3 protein is CASSQNGQFQETQYF. In nucleotides, the sequence is TGCGCCAGCAGCCAGAACGGACAGTTTCAAGAGACCCAGTACTTC. The V gene is TRBV4-1 and the J gene is TRBJ2-5; the D gene is perhaps TRBD1, on 6 matching bases. V loses 3 bases of germline sequence and J loses 2 bases, and the interval between the two ends is 13 bases. CDR1 and CDR2 were assigned from the germline V gene as MGHRA and YSYEKL. The CDR3 spans 15 residues, from the cysteine through the phenylalanine. Only the CDR3 region is kept as DNA, spanning 45 bases read in frame from base 1.